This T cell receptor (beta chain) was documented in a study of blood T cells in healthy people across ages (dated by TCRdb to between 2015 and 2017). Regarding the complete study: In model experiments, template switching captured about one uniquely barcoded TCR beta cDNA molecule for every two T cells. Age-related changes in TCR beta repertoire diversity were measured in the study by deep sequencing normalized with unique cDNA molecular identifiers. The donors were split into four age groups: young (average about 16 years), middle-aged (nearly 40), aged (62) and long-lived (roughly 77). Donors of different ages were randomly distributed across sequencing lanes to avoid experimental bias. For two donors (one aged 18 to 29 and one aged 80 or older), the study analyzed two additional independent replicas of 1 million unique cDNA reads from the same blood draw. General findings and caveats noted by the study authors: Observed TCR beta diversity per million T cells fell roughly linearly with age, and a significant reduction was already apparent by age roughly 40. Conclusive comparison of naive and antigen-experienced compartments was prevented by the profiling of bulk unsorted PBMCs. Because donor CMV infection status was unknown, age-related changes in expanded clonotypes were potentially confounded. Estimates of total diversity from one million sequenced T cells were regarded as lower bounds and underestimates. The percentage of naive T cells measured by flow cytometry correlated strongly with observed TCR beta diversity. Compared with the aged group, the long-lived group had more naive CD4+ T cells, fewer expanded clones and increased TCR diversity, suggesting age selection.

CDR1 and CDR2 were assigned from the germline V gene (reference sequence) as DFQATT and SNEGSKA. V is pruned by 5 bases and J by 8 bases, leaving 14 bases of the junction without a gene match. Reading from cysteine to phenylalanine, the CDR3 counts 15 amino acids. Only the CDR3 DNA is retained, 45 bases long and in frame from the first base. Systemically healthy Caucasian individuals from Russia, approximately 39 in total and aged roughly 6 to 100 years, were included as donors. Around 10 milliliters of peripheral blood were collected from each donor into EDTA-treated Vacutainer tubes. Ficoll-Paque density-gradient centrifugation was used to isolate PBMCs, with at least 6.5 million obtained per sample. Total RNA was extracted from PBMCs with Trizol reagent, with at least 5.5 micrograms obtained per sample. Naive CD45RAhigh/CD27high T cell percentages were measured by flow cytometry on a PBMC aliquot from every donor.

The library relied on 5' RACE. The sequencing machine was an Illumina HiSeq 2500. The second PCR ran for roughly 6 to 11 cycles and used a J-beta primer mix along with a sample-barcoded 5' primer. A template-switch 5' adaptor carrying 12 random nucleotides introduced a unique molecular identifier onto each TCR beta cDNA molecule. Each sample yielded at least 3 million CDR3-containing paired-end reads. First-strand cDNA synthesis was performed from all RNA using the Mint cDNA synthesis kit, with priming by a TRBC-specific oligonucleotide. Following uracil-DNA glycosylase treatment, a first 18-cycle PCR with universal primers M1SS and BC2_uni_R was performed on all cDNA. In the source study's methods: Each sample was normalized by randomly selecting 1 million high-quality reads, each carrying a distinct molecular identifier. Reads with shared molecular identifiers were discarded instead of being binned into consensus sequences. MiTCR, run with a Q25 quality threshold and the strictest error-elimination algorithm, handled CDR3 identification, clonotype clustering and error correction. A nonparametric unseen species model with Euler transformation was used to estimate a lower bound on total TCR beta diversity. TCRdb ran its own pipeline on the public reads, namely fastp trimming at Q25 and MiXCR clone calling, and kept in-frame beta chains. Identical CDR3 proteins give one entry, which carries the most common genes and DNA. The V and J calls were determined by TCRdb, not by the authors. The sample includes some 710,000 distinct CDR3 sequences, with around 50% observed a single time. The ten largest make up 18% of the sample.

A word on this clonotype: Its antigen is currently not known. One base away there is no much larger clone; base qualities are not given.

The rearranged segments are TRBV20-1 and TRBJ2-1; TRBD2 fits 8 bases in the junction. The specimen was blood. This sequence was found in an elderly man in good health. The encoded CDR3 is CSASHISGRDDEQFF. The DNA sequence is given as TGCAGTGCTTCCCACATATCCGGGAGGGACGATGAGCAGTTCTTC.